This TCR beta chain was sequenced during a study of immune evolution from preneoplasia to lung adenocarcinoma. CDR1 and CDR2 from the germline V gene are MRHNA and SNTAGT. Trimming at V came to 6 bases and at J to 4 bases, leaving 6 bases not matched to a gene. The CDR3 is 15 residues long. TCRdb keeps only in-frame clones here, not all; method: immunoSEQ multiplex PCR. The sample holds approximately 7,500 clones, roughly three quarters seen once. The rearrangement joins TRBV6-4 to TRBJ1-2; 12 nucleotides match TRBD1. The receptor's source is a middle-aged person with lung adenocarcinoma. Sequences were obtained from FFPE invasive lung adenocarcinoma tissue. CDR3 bases: TGTGCCAGCAGATCCCGGGACAGGGGGCTCTATGGCTACACCTTC. Amino acid sequence: CASRSRDRGLYGYTF.